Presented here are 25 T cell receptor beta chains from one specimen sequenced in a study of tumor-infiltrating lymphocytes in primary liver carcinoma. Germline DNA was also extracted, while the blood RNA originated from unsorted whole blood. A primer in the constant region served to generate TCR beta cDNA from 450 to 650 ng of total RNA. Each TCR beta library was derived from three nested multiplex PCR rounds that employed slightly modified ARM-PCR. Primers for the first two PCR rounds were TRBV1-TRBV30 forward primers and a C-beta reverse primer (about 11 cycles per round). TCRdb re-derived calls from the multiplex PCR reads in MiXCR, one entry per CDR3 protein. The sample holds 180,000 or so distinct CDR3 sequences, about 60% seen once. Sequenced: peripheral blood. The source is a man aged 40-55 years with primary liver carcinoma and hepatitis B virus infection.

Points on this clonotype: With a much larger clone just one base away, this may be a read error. The chain's CDR3 is CVSSLTQGIEGYTF. The CDR3 DNA reads as TGCGTCAGCAGCCTAACCCAGGGGATTGAGGGCTACACCTTC. This chain connects TRBV4-1 to TRBJ1-2, with a possible D match to TRBD1 (6 bases). The CDR3 sequence is 14 residues long. Germline V gene sequence: CDR1 MGHRA, CDR2 YSYEKL.

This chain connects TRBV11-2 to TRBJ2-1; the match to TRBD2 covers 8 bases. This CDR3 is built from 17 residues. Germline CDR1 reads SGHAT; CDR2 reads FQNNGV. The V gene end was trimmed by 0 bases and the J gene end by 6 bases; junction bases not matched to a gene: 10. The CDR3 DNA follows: TGTGCCAGCAGCTTAGATCAGAGCGGGAGACCCCGCAATGAGCAGTTCTTC. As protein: CASSLDQSGRPRNEQFF.

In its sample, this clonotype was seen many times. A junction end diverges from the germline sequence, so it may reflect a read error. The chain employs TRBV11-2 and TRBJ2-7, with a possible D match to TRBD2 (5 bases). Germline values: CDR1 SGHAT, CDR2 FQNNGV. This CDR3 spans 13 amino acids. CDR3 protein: CASSFGVSDEQYF. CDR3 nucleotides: TGTGCCAGCAGCTTCGGGGTCTCCGACGAGCAGTACTTC.

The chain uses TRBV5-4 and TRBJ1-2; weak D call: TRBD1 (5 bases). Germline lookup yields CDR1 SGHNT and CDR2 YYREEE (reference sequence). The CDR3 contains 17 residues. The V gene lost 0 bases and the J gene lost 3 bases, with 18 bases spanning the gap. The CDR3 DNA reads TGTGCCAGCAGCTTGGAGGGTGTCAGAGGGACGGACTATGGCTACACCTTC. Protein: CASSLEGVRGTDYGYTF.

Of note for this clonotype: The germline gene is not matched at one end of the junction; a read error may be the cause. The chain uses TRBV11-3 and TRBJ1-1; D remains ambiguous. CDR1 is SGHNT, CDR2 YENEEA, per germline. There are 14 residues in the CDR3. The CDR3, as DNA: TGCGCCATCAGTTTCACACCCATGAACACTGAAGCTTTCTTT. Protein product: CAISFTPMNTEAFF.

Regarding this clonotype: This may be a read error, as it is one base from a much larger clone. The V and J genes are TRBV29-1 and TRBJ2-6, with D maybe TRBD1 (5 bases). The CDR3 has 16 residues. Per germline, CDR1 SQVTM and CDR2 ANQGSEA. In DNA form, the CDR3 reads TGCAGCGTTGGTCTACGCAGGGCCTCTGGGGCCAACGTCCTGGCTTTC. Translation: CSVGLRRASGANVLAF.

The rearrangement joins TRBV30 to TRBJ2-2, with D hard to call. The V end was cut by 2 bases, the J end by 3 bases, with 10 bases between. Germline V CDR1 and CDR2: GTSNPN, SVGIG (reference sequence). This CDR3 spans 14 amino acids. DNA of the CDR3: TGTGCCTGGAGTTTTCTTGTGCACACCGGGGAGCTGTTTTTT. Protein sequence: CAWSFLVHTGELFF.

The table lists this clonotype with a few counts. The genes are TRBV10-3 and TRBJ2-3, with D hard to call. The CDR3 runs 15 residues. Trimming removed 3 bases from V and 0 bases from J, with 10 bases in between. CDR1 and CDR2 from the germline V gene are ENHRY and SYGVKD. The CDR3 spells CAISDLLGSTDTQYF. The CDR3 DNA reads TGTGCCATCAGTGACCTTCTAGGGAGCACAGATACGCAGTATTTT.

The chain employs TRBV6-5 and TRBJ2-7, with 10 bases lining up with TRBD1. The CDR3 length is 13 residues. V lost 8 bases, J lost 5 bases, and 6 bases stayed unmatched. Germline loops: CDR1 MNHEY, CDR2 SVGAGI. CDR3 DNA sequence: TGTGCCAGCGGTACTGGGACAGGGGACGAGCAGTACTTC. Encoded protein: CASGTGTGDEQYF.

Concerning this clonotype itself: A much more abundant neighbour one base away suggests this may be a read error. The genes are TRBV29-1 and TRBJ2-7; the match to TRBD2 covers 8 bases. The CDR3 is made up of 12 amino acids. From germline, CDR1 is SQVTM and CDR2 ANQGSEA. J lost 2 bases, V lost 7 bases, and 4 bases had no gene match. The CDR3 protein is CSAGTSTYEQYF. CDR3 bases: TGCAGCGCTGGGACTAGTACCTACGAGCAGTACTTC.

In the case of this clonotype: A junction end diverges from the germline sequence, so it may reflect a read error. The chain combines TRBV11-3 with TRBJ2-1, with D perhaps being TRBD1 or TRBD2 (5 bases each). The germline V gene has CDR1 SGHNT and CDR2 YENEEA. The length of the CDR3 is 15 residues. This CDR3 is CASCSGRATYNEHFF. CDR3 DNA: TGTGCCAGCTGCTCGGGGCGGGCGACCTACAATGAGCATTTCTTC. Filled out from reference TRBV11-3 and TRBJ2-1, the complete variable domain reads EAGVVQSPRYKIIEKKQPVAFWCNPISGHNTLYWYLQNLGQGPELLIRYENEEAVDDSQLPKDRFSAERLKGVDSTLKIQPAELGDSAVYLCASCSGRATYNEHFFGPGTRLTVL.

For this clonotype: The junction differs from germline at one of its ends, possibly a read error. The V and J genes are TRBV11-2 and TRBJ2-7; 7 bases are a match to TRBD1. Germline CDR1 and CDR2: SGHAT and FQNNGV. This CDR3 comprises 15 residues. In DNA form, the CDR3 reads TGTGCCAACAGCTTTGGAAAGGGGGCATTCTACGAGCAGTACTTC. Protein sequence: CANSFGKGAFYEQYF.

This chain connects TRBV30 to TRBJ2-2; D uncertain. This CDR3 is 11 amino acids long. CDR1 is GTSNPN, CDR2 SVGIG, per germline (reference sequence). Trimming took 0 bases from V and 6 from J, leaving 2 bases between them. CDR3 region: CAWSVPGELFF. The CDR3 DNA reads TGTGCCTGGAGTGTACCCGGGGAGCTGTTTTTT. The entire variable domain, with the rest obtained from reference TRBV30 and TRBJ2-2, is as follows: SQTIHQWPATLVQPVGSPLSLECTVEGTSNPNLYWYRQAAGRGLQLLFYSVGIGQISSEVPQNLSASRPQDRQFILSSKKLLLSDSGFYLCAWSVPGELFFGEGSRLTVL.

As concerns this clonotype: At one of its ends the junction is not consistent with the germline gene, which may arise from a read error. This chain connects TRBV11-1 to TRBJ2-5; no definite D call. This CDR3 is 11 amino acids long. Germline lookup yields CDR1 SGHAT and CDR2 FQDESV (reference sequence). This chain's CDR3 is CASRVQETQYF. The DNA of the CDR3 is TGTGCCAGCAGAGTGCAAGAGACACAGTACTTC. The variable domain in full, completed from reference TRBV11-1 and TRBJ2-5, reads EAEVAQSPRYKITEKSQAVAFWCDPISGHATLYWYRQILGQGPELLVQFQDESVVDDSQLPKDRFSAERLKGVDSTLKIQPAELGDSAMYLCASRVQETQYFGPGTRLLVL.

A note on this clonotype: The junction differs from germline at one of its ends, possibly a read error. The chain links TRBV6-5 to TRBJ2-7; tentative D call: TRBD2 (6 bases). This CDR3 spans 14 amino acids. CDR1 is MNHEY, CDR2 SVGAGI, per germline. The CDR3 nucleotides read TGTGCCAGCAGTGAGCAGGGACTCGTATGCGAGCAATACTTC. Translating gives CASSEQGLVCEQYF.

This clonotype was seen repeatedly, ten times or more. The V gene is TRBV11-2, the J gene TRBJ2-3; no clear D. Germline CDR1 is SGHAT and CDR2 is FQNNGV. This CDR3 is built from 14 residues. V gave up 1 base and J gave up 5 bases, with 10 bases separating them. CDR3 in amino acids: CASSLGGRVDTQYF. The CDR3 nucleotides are TGTGCCAGCAGCTTAGGCGGCCGGGTAGATACGCAGTATTTT.

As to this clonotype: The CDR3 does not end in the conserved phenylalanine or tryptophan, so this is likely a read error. The CDR3 reads CASSQGQGAGLYEQYS. CDR3 sequence (DNA): TGTGCCAGCAGCCAGGGTCAAGGTGCGGGATTATACGAGCAGTACTCC. The rearrangement joins TRBV4-2 to TRBJ2-7; a possible D gene is TRBD2 (6 bases). Germline-derived CDR1 and CDR2 are LGHNA and YNFKEQ. The V end lost 3 bases, the J end lost 4 bases, and 19 bases lay between the germline ends. There are 16 residues in the CDR3.

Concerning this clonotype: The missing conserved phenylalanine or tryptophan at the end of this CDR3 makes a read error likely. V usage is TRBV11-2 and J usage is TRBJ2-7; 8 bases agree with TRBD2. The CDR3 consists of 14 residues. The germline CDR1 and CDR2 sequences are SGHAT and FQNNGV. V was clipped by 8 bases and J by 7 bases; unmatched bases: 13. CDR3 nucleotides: TGTGCCAGCGGCCCCGCGGGAGGCCTCCTGGAGCAGTACTTG. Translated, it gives CASGPAGGLLEQYL.

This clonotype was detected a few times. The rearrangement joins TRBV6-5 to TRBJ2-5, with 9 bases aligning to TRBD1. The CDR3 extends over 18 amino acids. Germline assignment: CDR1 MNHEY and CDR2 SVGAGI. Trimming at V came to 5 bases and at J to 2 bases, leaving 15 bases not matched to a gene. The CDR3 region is CASSTSRDRVQWQETQYF. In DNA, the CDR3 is TGTGCCAGCAGTACGTCCCGGGACAGGGTCCAGTGGCAAGAGACCCAGTACTTC.

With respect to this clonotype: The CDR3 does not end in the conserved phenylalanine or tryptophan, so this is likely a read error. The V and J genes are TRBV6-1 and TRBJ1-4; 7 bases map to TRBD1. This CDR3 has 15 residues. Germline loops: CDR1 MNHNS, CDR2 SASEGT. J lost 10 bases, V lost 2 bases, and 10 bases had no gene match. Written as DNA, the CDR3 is TGTGCCAGCAGTGAAAGCGAGGGGGCGCAGGTAAAACTGTTTTTA. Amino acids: CASSESEGAQVKLFL.

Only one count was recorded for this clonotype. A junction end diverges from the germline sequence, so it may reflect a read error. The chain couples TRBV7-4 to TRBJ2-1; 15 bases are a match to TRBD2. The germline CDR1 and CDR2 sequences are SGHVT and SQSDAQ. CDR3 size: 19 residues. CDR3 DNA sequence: TGTGCTAGCAGCTTCGGACTAGCGGGAGGGTTAAGCTCCTACAATGAGCAGTTCTTC. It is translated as CASSFGLAGGLSSYNEQFF.

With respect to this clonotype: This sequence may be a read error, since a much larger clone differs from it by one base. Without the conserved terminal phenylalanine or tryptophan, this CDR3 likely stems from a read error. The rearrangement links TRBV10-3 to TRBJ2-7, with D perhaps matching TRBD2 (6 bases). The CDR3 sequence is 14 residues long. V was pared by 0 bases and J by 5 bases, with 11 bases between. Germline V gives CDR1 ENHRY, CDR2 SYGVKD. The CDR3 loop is CAISESIGRNEQYI. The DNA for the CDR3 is TGTGCCATCAGTGAGTCGATAGGGAGGAACGAGCAGTACATC.

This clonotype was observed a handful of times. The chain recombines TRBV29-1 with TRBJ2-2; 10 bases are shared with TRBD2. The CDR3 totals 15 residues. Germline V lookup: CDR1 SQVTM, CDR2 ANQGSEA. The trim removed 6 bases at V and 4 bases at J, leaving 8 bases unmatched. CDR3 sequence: CSVPGLACFTGELFF. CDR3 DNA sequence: TGCAGCGTACCGGGACTAGCGTGCTTCACCGGGGAGCTGTTTTTT.

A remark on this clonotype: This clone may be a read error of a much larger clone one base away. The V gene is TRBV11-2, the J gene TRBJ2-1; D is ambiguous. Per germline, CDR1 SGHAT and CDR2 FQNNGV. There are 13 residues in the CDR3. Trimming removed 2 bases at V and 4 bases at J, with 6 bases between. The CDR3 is CASSLSQYNEQFF. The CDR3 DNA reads TGTGCCAGCAGCTTATCCCAGTACAATGAGCAGTTCTTC.

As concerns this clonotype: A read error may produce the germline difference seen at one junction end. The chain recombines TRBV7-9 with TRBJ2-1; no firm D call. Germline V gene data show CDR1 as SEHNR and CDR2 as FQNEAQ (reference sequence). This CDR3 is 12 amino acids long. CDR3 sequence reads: CTSTVSYNEQFF. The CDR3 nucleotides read TGTACCAGCACCGTTAGTTACAATGAGCAGTTCTTC.